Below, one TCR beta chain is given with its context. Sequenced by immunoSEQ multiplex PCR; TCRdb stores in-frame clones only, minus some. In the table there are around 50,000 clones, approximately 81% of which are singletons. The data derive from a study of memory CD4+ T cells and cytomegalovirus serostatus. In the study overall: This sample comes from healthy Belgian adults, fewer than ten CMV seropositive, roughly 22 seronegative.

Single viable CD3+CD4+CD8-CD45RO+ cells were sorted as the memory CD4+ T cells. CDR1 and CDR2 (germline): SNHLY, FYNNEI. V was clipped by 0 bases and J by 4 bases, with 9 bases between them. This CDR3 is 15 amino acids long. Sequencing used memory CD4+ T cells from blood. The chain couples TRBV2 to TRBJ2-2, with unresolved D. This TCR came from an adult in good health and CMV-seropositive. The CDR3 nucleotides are TGTGCCAGCAGTGAAGCAACTCGGAGCACCGGGGAGCTGTTTTTT. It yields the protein CASSEATRSTGELFF.